The T cell receptor beta chain described here comes from a study of cytomegalovirus exposure and HLA in healthy donors. CDR3 size: 16 residues. The V gene's germline CDR1 is MNHEY and CDR2 SMNVEV (reference sequence). Trimming removed 0 bases from V and 4 bases from J, with 14 bases in between. Amplification used 60 Vbeta primers and 13 Jbeta primers. Assay used: immunoSEQ multiplex PCR; TCRdb lists only in-frame clones, some missing. The sample's table shows 130,000 or so clones. Material for sequencing was PBMCs. The sequence was obtained from an older woman in good health and CMV-seronegative. The rearrangement uses TRBV27 and TRBJ2-3; a weak D match, TRBD1 (5 bases). CDR3 sequence reads: CASSLSLGRVPDTQYF. The CDR3, as DNA: TGTGCCAGCAGTTTATCGCTGGGCAGGGTCCCAGATACGCAGTATTTT.